This T cell receptor beta chain was captured in a study of naive CD8 T cells in extremely preterm neonates. General study points: Relative to older groups, preterm infants had shorter, less trimmed CDR3s with fewer N additions.

In its sample, this clone was seen once. What it binds is unknown. Clones were read by immunoSEQ multiplex PCR, and TCRdb kept only the in-frame ones, dropping some. The sample records around 4,900 clones, 95% to 98% being singletons. The germline V gene encodes CDR1 MDHEN and CDR2 SYDVKM. Unmatched junction bases numbered 14, after V lost 3 bases and J lost 2 bases. This CDR3 comprises 18 residues. The rearrangement joins TRBV28 to TRBJ2-3; TRBD2 matches at 7 bases. Sequenced: naive CD8+ T cells from blood. The sequence came from a human donor in good health. CDR3 in DNA: TGTGCCAGCAGTTTCTCCCTTGGGGGAGGGCCCAACACAGATACGCAGTATTTT. Protein: CASSFSLGGGPNTDTQYF.